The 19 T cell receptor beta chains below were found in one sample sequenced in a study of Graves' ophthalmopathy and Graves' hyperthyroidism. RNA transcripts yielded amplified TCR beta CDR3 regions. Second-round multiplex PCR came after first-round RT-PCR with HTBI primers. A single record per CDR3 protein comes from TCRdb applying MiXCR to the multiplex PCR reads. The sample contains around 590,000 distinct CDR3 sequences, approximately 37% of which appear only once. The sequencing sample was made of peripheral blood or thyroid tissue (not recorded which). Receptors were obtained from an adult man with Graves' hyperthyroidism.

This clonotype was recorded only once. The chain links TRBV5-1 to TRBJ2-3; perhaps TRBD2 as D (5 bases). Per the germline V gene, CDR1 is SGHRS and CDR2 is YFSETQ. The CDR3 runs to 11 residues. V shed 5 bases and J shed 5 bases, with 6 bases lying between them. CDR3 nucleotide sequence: TGCGCCAGCAGGGCGGGAGATACGCAGTATTTT. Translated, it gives CASRAGDTQYF.

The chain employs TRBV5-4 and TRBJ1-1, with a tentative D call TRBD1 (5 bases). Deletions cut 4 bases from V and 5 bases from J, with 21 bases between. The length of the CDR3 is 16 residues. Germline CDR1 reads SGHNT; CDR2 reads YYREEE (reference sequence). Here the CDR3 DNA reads TGTGCCAGCAGCGTGGACCGGGACCGAGGGATGACTGAAGCTTTCTTT. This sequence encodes CASSVDRDRGMTEAFF.

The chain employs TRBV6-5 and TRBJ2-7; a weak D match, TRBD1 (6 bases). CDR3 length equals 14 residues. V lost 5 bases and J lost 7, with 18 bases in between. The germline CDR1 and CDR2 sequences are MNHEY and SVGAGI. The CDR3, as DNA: TGTGCCAGCAGTGAAGCGCCGGGACACTGGGAGCAGTACTTC. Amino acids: CASSEAPGHWEQYF.

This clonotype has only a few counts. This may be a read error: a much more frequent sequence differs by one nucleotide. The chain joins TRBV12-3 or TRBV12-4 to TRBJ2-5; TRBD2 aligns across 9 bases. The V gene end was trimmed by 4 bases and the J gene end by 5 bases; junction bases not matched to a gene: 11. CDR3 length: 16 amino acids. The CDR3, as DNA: TGTGCCAGCAGTTACATGGCTAGCGGGATTGTGGAGACCCAGTACTTC. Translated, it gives CASSYMASGIVETQYF.

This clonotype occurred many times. CDR3 in DNA: TGTGCCAGCAGCCTCCGACAGGGAAGAGAGACCCAGTACTTC. It translates to CASSLRQGRETQYF. The chain carries TRBV7-9 and TRBJ2-5, with 7 bases lining up with TRBD1. Germline CDR1 is SEHNR and CDR2 is FQNEAQ (reference sequence). The CDR3 consists of 14 residues. V dropped 5 bases and J dropped 4; count of bases not matched to a gene: 7.

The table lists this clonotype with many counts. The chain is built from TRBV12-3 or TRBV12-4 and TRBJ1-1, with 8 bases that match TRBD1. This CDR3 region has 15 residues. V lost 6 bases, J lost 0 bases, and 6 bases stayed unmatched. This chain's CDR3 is CASRNVRGLNTEAFF. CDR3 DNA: TGTGCCAGCAGAAACGTCAGGGGGCTGAACACTGAAGCTTTCTTT.

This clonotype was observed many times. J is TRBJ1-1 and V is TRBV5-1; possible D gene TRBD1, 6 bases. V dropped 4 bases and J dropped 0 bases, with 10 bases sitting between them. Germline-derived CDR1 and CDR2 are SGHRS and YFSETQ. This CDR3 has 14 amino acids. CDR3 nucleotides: TGCGCCAGCAGCCCTCGGACAGTGAACACTGAAGCTTTCTTT. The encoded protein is CASSPRTVNTEAFF.

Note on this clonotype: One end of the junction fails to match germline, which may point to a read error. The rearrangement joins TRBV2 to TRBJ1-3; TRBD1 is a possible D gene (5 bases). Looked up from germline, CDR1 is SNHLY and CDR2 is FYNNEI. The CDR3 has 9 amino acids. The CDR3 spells CASRGTADW. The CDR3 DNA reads TGTGCCAGCAGGGGGACGGCCGATTGG. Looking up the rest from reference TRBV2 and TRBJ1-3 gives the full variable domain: EPEVTQTPSHQVTQMGQEVILRCVPISNHLYFYWYRQILGQKVEFLVSFYNNEISEKSEIFDDQFSVERPDGSNFTLKIRSTKLEDSAMYFCASRGTADWGEGSWLTVV.

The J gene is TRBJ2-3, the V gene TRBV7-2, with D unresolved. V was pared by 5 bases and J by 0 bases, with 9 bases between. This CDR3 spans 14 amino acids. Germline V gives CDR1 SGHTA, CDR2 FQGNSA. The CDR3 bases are TGTGCCAGCAGCAGGGTCGCTAGCACAGATACGCAGTATTTT. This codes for CASSRVASTDTQYF. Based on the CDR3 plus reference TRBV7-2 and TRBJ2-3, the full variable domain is GAGVSQSPSNKVTEKGKDVELRCDPISGHTALYWYRQSLGQGLEFLIYFQGNSAPDKSGLPSDRFSAERTGGSVSTLTIQRTQQEDSAVYLCASSRVASTDTQYFGPGTRLTVL.

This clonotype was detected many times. The CDR3 DNA sequence: TGCAGCGTTGACGGACCTTCAACCGGGACAGGGGTCCGGGAGACCCAGTACTTC. It specifies CSVDGPSTGTGVRETQYF. This rearrangement joins TRBV29-1 to TRBJ2-5, with 10 bases that match TRBD1. J lost 5 bases, V lost 3 bases, and 18 bases had no gene match. The CDR3 is 18 amino acids. Germline V gene data show CDR1 as SQVTM and CDR2 as ANQGSEA.

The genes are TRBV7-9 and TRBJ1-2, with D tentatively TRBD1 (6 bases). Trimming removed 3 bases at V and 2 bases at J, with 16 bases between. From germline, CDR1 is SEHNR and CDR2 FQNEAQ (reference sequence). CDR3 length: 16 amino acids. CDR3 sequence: CASSFPDRTANYGYTF. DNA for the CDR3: TGTGCCAGCAGCTTTCCCGACAGGACAGCGAACTATGGCTACACCTTC.

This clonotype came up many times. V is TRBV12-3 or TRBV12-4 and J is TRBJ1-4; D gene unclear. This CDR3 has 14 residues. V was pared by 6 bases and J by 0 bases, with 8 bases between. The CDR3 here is CASSQDTTNEKLFF. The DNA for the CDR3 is TGTGCCAGCAGCCAAGACACAACTAATGAAAAACTGTTTTTT.

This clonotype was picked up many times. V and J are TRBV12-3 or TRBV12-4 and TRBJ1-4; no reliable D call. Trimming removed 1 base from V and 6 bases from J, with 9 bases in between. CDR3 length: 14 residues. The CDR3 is CASSLGLWDEKLFF. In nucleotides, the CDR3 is TGTGCCAGCAGTTTAGGCTTGTGGGATGAAAAACTGTTTTTT.

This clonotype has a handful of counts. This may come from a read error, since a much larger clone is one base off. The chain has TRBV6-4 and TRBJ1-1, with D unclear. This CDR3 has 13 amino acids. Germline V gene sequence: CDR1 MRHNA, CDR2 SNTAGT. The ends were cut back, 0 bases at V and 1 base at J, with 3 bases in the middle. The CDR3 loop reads CASSDSKNTEAFF. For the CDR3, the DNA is TGTGCCAGCAGTGACTCGAAGAACACTGAAGCTTTCTTT.

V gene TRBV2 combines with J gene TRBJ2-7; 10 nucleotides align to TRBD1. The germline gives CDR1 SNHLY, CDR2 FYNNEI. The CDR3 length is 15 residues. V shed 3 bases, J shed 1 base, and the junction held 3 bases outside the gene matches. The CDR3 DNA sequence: TGTGCCAGCAGTGAGGACAGGGGGATGTCCTACGAGCAGTACTTC. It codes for CASSEDRGMSYEQYF.

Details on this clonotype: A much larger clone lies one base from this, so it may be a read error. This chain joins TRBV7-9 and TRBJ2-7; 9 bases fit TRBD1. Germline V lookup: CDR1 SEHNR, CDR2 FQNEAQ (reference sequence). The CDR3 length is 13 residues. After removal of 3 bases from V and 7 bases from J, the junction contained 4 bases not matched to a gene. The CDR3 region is CASSFRDRVEQYF. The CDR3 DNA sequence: TGTGCCAGCAGCTTCCGGGACAGGGTGGAGCAGTACTTC.

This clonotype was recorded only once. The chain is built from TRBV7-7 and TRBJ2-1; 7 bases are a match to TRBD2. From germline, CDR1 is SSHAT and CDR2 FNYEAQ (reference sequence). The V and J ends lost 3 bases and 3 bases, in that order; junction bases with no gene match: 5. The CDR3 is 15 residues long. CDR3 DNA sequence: TGTGCCAGCAGCTTGAACCGGGACTACTACAATGAGCAGTTCTTC. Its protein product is CASSLNRDYYNEQFF.

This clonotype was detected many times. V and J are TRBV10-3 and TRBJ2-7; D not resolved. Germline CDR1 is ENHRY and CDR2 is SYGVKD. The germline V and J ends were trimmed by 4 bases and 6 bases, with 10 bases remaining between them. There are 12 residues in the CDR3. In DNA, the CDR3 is TGTGCCATCAGTGCCACATTGGGCGAGCAGTACTTC. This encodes CAISATLGEQYF.

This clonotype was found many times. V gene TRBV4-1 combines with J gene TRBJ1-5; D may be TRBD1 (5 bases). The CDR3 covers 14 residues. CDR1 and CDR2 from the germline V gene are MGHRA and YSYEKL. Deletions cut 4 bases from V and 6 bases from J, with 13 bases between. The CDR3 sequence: CASSPSGGGQPQHF. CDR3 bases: TGCGCCAGCAGCCCATCGGGGGGAGGTCAGCCCCAGCATTTT.